This T cell receptor (beta chain) was sequenced during a study of blood T cell repertoires in COVID-19. Across the study: The United States, Italy and Spain supplied acute and convalescent COVID-19 samples.

The protocol was immunoSEQ multiplex PCR, while the TCRdb copy is restricted to in-frame clones and leaves out a portion. The top ten hold 7.3% of the sample, which has some 70,000 clones, around nine tenths seen once. In its sample, this clone was seen once. CDR3 length: 15 residues. Trimming stripped 0 bases from V and 8 bases from J, with 12 bases between. Germline V gene data show CDR1 as SGHKS and CDR2 as YYEKEE (reference sequence). This TCR was sampled from a middle-aged man with COVID-19, enrolled during active disease. V gene TRBV5-5 combines with J gene TRBJ1-6; a possible D gene is TRBD1 (5 bases). The sequencing input was peripheral blood. This chain's CDR3 is CASSLVATGDSPLHF. The CDR3, as DNA: TGTGCCAGCAGCTTGGTGGCCACAGGAGATTCACCCCTCCACTTT.